This T cell receptor beta chain was captured in a study of cytomegalovirus exposure and HLA in healthy donors. V dropped 5 bases and J dropped 3 bases, with 11 bases sitting between them. Germline assignment: CDR1 SNHLY and CDR2 FYNNEI. The CDR3 sequence is 14 residues long. Donors in the study were healthy people who gave bone marrow. PCR amplification relied on 60 Vbeta primers (plus 13 Jbeta primers). Only in-frame clones appear in the TCRdb table, and some are missing; sequencing was by immunoSEQ multiplex PCR. This table holds 95,000 to 150,000 clones, 82% found once. The sample was PBMCs. The source of this sequence is a woman aged 18-29 years in good health and CMV-seronegative. This chain links TRBV2 with TRBJ2-1; tentatively, D is TRBD1 (5 bases). DNA of the CDR3: TGTGCCAGCAGTTCCGTACAGGACTACAATGAGCAGTTCTTC. It codes for CASSSVQDYNEQFF.